Listed below are T cell receptor beta chains from one sample, sequenced in a study of T cell changes during pregnancy in multiple sclerosis. Profiling relied on immunoSEQ multiplex PCR, and the TCRdb table lists in-frame clones only, not all of them. The sample includes some 17,000 clones, approximately 88% of them seen just once. Sequencing used CD8+ T cells from peripheral blood mononuclear cells, obtained after pregnancy. All receptors derive from a female donor in good health, enrolled as a control in a pregnancy study. Both conserved end residues are part of each CDR3. D genes are given only for firm matches. Clone size appears in some rows only: once, few, many, or a class for an expanded clone.

clone_size	j_call	d_call	v_call	cdr3_aa
.	TRBJ2-1	TRBD2	TRBV11-2	CAWGLVGSGEQFF
.	TRBJ2-7	TRBD2	TRBV19	CASSAGLAGTYEQYF
.	TRBJ2-7	.	TRBV25-1	CASSEKGRGYEQYF
once	TRBJ2-7	.	TRBV6-1	CASSGRGASYEQYF
.	TRBJ2-5	TRBD1	TRBV2	CASNRGLEETQYF
once	TRBJ2-1	TRBD1	TRBV18	CASSPPGTGMLNEQFF
.	TRBJ2-1	.	TRBV25-1	CASSEPSLYYNEQFF
.	TRBJ2-7	TRBD2	TRBV15	CATSYSGSAEQYF
.	TRBJ1-1	.	TRBV27	CASSLLGDTEAFF
.	TRBJ2-7	TRBD2	TRBV4-1	CASSQGTSGGAYEQYF
.	TRBJ2-2	.	TRBV6-5	CASSPVGGELFF
.	TRBJ1-1	.	TRBV19	CASRIGQLAEAFF
.	TRBJ2-7	.	TRBV27	CASSWSSSYEQYF
.	TRBJ1-1	.	TRBV2	CASSEARVGQNTEAFF
few	TRBJ1-5	TRBD1	TRBV5-5	CASSFGTASNQPQHF
.	TRBJ1-1	.	TRBV10-3	CAISGEGMNTEAFF
once	TRBJ2-2	.	TRBV6-5	CASSYWRIPNTGELFF
.	TRBJ2-2	.	TRBV13	CASSPDIGLSNTGELFF
.	TRBJ2-1	.	TRBV11-2	CASSFGGEYNEQFF
.	TRBJ1-1	TRBD1	TRBV7-9	CASSDRETNTEAFF
.	TRBJ2-7	.	TRBV7-8	CASSLGADEQYF
.	TRBJ2-7	.	TRBV28	CASSAGLYYEQYF
.	TRBJ1-2	.	TRBV19	CASSISEFYGYTF
.	TRBJ2-3	.	TRBV9	CASSVKTGTSTDTQYF
.	TRBJ2-1	TRBD2	TRBV2	CASNGGGINEQFF
few	TRBJ2-2	TRBD1	TRBV27	CASSRDRLSFNTGELFF
.	TRBJ1-4	.	TRBV27	CASSEARGEKLFF
few	TRBJ2-2	.	TRBV5-5	CASSGRDKNTGELFF
.	TRBJ1-4	.	TRBV6-1	CASSEVSGTNEKLFF
.	TRBJ2-5	.	TRBV13	CASSLVSSETQYF
.	TRBJ1-1	.	TRBV2	CAIPTGNTEAFF
.	TRBJ2-7	.	TRBV6-6	CASSYQRAASYEQYF
.	TRBJ2-7	.	TRBV7-2	CASSLLGFYEQYF
.	TRBJ2-1	.	TRBV25-1	CASSELANGEQFF
once	TRBJ2-2	.	TRBV6-1	CASRGDPGELFF
.	TRBJ1-6	TRBD1	TRBV7-2	CASSFSTGGNSPLHF
once	TRBJ2-1	TRBD2	TRBV4-1	CASSQETSGGDNEQFF
once	TRBJ1-2	TRBD1	TRBV27	CASSLASGGVYTF
once	TRBJ2-3	TRBD1	TRBV6-4	CASSNGTGADTQYF
.	TRBJ2-7	TRBD1	TRBV7-9	CASSSPGQSYEQYF
.	TRBJ1-1	.	TRBV6-1	CASSENSVNTEAFF
once	TRBJ2-3	TRBD2	TRBV7-3	CASSLTSGFTDTQYF